This T cell receptor (beta chain) stems from a study of identical twins. Findings and limits, study-wide: Among out-of-frame alpha sequences shared by twins, low generation probability occurred in excess. Findings depended on cross-sectional statistics rather than tracking the same donors. The abundant beta clonotypes from cord blood had fewer insertions, and memory repertoires had none of this.

TCRdb processed the 5' RACE reads anew with MiXCR; each CDR3 protein has one entry. Of under 450,000 distinct CDR3 sequences listed, approximately 18% are singletons. This clonotype occurred a few times. The antigen remains unidentified. This receptor was obtained from a man aged 45-65 years in good health. Sequenced input: naive T cells sorted from blood.

The CDR3 coding sequence is TGTGCCAGCAGTGAATCCGGCCGCTCCTACGAGCAGTACTTC. Its translation is CASSESGRSYEQYF. The chain couples TRBV25-1 to TRBJ2-7; D call uncertain. Germline V gene data show CDR1 as MGHDK and CDR2 as SYGVNS. The CDR3 consists of 14 residues. The germline V and J ends were trimmed by 1 base and 0 bases, with 7 bases remaining between them.